This section outlines one TCR beta chain sequence together with its context. The sample is drawn from a study of regulatory T cells in long-lasting Graves disease. The J segment lost 3 bases and the V segment lost 5 bases, leaving 9 bases of the junction unmatched. This CDR3 contains 15 residues. In germline, CDR1 is MNHEY, CDR2 SVGEGT. Time point here: newly diagnosed GD, antithyroid drugs for less than 3 months. With RNA extracted from PBMCs as input, the TCR library was made. Building the TCR beta libraries relied on iRepertoire HTBI primers, and CDR3 regions underwent Arm-PCR. TCRdb independently ran MiXCR on the multiplex PCR reads; one entry per CDR3 protein. The data hold under 300,000 distinct CDR3 sequences, with roughly 21% observed a single time.

This specimen was peripheral blood mononuclear cells (PBMCs), taken at new diagnosis, from a patient treated with antithyroid drugs. The clonotype originates from a female donor with Graves disease. The rearrangement links TRBV6-2 or TRBV6-3 to TRBJ2-7; 8 positions match TRBD1. CDR3 DNA: TGTGCCAGCAGTGAAGCGGCGGGACAGGTCTACGAGCAGTACTTC. Its translation: CASSEAAGQVYEQYF.